Presented here are 25 T cell receptor beta chains from one specimen sequenced in a study of identical twins. TCRdb itself ran the 5' RACE reads through MiXCR, one entry per CDR3 protein. Counted here are around 300,000 distinct CDR3 sequences, around 8.8% occurring once; the ten biggest clones make up less than 2.5%. These records were also assigned to another study, of yellow fever vaccine responses in identical twins.

Sequencing was done on a sample of memory (CD45RO+) T cells sorted from blood. These receptors originate from a woman between 18 and 30 years old in good health.

This clonotype has a count of ten or more. V gene TRBV7-9 combines with J gene TRBJ1-2, with D hard to call. With 1 base removed from V and 5 bases from J, the gap between germline ends came to 17 bases. Looked up from germline, CDR1 is SEHNR and CDR2 is FQNEAQ (reference sequence). The CDR3 consists of 16 residues. CDR3 protein: CASSLVSGKHLYGYTF. DNA for the CDR3: TGTGCCAGCAGCTTAGTGTCTGGGAAGCACCTTTATGGCTACACCTTC. The full variable domain, its missing parts supplied by reference TRBV7-9 and TRBJ1-2, is DTGVSQNPRHKITKRGQNVTFRCDPISEHNRLYWYRQTLGQGPEFLTYFQNEAQLEKSRLLSDRFSAERPKGSFSTLEIQRTEQGDSAMYLCASSLVSGKHLYGYTFGSGTRLTVV.

This clonotype was seen at least ten times. V is TRBV28 and J is TRBJ2-5; tentative D call: TRBD2 (7 bases). Trimming pared 6 bases from V and 4 bases from J, leaving 12 bases between. The CDR3 runs to 13 residues. Germline values: CDR1 MDHEN, CDR2 SYDVKM. In DNA form, the CDR3 reads TGTGCCAGCAGCTGGGCGGGGGCAGAGACCCAGTACTTC. Its translation is CASSWAGAETQYF.

The chain links TRBV3-1 to TRBJ2-1, with no clear D. From germline, CDR1 is LGHDT and CDR2 YNNKEL (reference sequence). This CDR3 is 15 amino acids long. V gave up 4 bases and J gave up 5 bases, with 15 bases separating them. This CDR3 reads CASSLGVGPNNEQFF. CDR3 nucleotide sequence: TGTGCCAGCAGCCTTGGGGTGGGTCCCAACAATGAGCAGTTCTTC.

The chain recombines TRBV29-1 with TRBJ1-2; 8 nucleotides line up with TRBD1. The germline CDR1 and CDR2 sequences are SQVTM and ANQGSEA. V gave up 7 bases and J gave up 10 bases; unmatched junction bases: 14. The CDR3 length is 13 residues. In nucleotides, the CDR3 is TGCAGCGCCACTCAGACAGGGGTGGATGACTACACCTTC. This encodes CSATQTGVDDYTF.

This clonotype was detected ten times or more. The rearrangement links TRBV7-6 to TRBJ1-5; D is unresolved. The CDR3 contains 13 residues. V lost 5 bases and J 1 base, leaving 6 bases between the germline ends. Germline CDR1 SGHVS, CDR2 FNYEAQ. CDR3 nucleotides: TGTGCCAGCAGCCCCATGAGCAATCAGCCCCAGCATTTT. Its protein product is CASSPMSNQPQHF.

J is TRBJ2-5 and V is TRBV20-1, with 7 positions matching TRBD2. Germline V gene sequence: CDR1 DFQATT, CDR2 SNEGSKA (reference sequence). This CDR3 spans 13 amino acids. The trim removed 7 bases at V and 2 bases at J, leaving 7 bases unmatched. CDR3 bases: TGCAGTGTAGAGAAGCGGGAACAAGAGACCCAGTACTTC. This gives the protein CSVEKREQETQYF.

This clonotype was recorded a few times. The chain couples TRBV10-3 to TRBJ2-5; TRBD2 matches 13 bases. The germline V gene has CDR1 ENHRY and CDR2 SYGVKD. The CDR3 spans 16 residues. J gave up 2 bases and V 4 bases, and 4 bases lay outside the gene matches. The CDR3 loop is CAISVPGLAGQETQYF. The CDR3, as DNA: TGTGCCATCAGTGTACCGGGACTAGCGGGACAAGAGACCCAGTACTTC.

V gene TRBV12-3 or TRBV12-4 combines with J gene TRBJ2-2, with TRBD2 as a possible D gene (6 bases). Trimming stripped 2 bases from V and 2 bases from J, with 9 bases between. The CDR3 is 15 residues long. Written as DNA, the CDR3 is TGTGCCAGCAGTTTACGGACTACCAACACCGGGGAGCTGTTTTTT. It is translated as CASSLRTTNTGELFF.

This clonotype was found a few times. The chain uses TRBV6-1 and TRBJ1-4, with D perhaps matching TRBD1 (5 bases). The CDR3 covers 14 residues. Germline V gene data show CDR1 as MNHNS and CDR2 as SASEGT. Trimming pared 5 bases from V and 8 bases from J, leaving 15 bases between. The chain's CDR3 is CASSRDPEGEKLFF. DNA for the CDR3: TGTGCCAGCAGTCGGGACCCCGAAGGCGAAAAACTGTTTTTT.

The sample holds one count of this clonotype. The chain joins TRBV4-1 to TRBJ2-1, with a tentative D call TRBD2 (6 bases). V was clipped by 0 bases and J by 9 bases, with 15 bases between them. The CDR3 covers 15 residues. CDR1 MGHRA and CDR2 YSYEKL come from the germline V gene. CDR3 DNA sequence: TGCGCCAGCAGCCAAGAGGGGGGAGGCCTCTTTGAGCAGTTCTTC. This translates into CASSQEGGGLFEQFF.

The rearrangement links TRBV11-3 to TRBJ2-1; 10 nucleotides agree with TRBD1. The V gene's germline CDR1 is SGHNT and CDR2 YENEEA. This CDR3 contains 16 residues. Trimming cost V 2 bases and J 7 bases; bases outside gene matches: 8. The CDR3 bases are TGTGCCAGCAGCTTACCTGGACAGGGGGGGAGGAATGAGCAGTTCTTC. This sequence encodes CASSLPGQGGRNEQFF.

The rearrangement joins TRBV4-2 to TRBJ2-1, with a tentative D call TRBD2 (6 bases). The length of the CDR3 is 15 residues. CDR1 is LGHNA and CDR2 is YNFKEQ in the germline V gene. Trimming removed 2 bases at V and 2 bases at J, with 10 bases between. CDR3 sequence (DNA): TGTGCCAGCAGCCAAATTAGCGGAACCTACAATGAGCAGTTCTTC. Its translation is CASSQISGTYNEQFF.

This clonotype occurred many times. The rearrangement links TRBV20-1 to TRBJ2-5; the D is unclear. Germline CDR1 and CDR2: DFQATT and SNEGSKA (reference sequence). V was clipped by 4 bases and J by 3 bases, with 9 bases between them. The CDR3 has 12 residues. This CDR3 reads CSATTEKETQYF. The CDR3 coding sequence is TGCAGTGCTACTACAGAAAAAGAGACCCAGTACTTC.

The V and J genes are TRBV19 and TRBJ1-1; D is ambiguous. Germline loops: CDR1 LNHDA, CDR2 SQIVND (reference sequence). The CDR3 is made up of 14 amino acids. V lost 5 bases, J lost 5 bases, and 15 bases lay in between. The CDR3 loop is CASSPDWFETEAFF. CDR3 nucleotides: TGTGCCAGTAGTCCAGACTGGTTCGAAACTGAAGCTTTCTTT. Drawing the rest from reference TRBV19 and TRBJ1-1, the complete variable domain is DGGITQSPKYLFRKEGQNVTLSCEQNLNHDAMYWYRQDPGQGLRLIYYSQIVNDFQKGDIAEGYSVSREKKESFPLTVTSAQKNPTAFYLCASSPDWFETEAFFGQGTRLTVV.

This clonotype was recorded a few times. Sequence at one end of the junction differs from germline and may be a read error. The chain couples TRBV7-9 to TRBJ1-6; D gene uncertain. The CDR3 length is 14 residues. Germline V CDR1 and CDR2: SEHNR, FQNEAQ (reference sequence). This CDR3 is CASSLGQPNSPLHF. The DNA of the CDR3 is TGTGCCAGCAGCTTAGGGCAGCCCAATTCGCCCCTCCACTTT.

This clonotype has at least ten counts. The chain is built from TRBV5-1 and TRBJ2-5; the match to TRBD2 covers 9 bases. Trimming removed 2 bases from V and 0 bases from J; junction bases left unmatched: 2. The CDR3 is made up of 15 amino acids. The germline V gene encodes CDR1 SGHRS and CDR2 YFSETQ. This CDR3 is CASSFSSGNQETQYF. For the CDR3, the DNA is TGCGCCAGCAGCTTTTCTAGCGGGAACCAAGAGACCCAGTACTTC. Full variable domain (outside the CDR3, taken from reference TRBV5-1 and TRBJ2-5): KAGVTQTPRYLIKTRGQQVTLSCSPISGHRSVSWYQQTPGQGLQFLFEYFSETQRNKGNFPGRFSGRQFSNSRSEMNVSTLELGDSALYLCASSFSSGNQETQYFGPGTRLLVL.

The V and J genes are TRBV5-1 and TRBJ2-7; 9 bases match TRBD2. Per the germline V gene, CDR1 is SGHRS and CDR2 is YFSETQ. This CDR3 is 14 amino acids long. The V and J ends lost 3 bases and 7 bases, in that order; junction bases with no gene match: 8. The CDR3 sequence is CASSSSGTVGEQYF. Written as DNA, the CDR3 is TGCGCCAGCAGCTCTAGCGGGACGGTGGGTGAGCAGTACTTC.

This clonotype has at least ten counts. The germline gene is not matched at one end of the junction; a read error may be the cause. This rearrangement joins TRBV19 to TRBJ2-1, with no clear D. Germline V gives CDR1 LNHDA, CDR2 SQIVND (reference sequence). This CDR3 contains 13 residues. CDR3 residues: CASSKYSNNEQFF. The CDR3 nucleotides read TGTGCCAGTAGTAAGTACTCCAACAATGAGCAGTTCTTC.

This clonotype was picked up many times. The chain links TRBV3-1 to TRBJ2-1; no clear D. V was trimmed by 3 bases and J by 8 bases, leaving 8 bases between them. Germline CDR1 LGHDT, CDR2 YNNKEL (reference sequence). The CDR3 consists of 12 residues. CDR3 sequence reads: CASSQRDYEQFF. As DNA, the CDR3 is TGTGCCAGCAGCCAGCGCGACTATGAGCAGTTCTTC.

This clonotype showed up just a few times. This sequence joins TRBV10-2 and TRBJ1-5; a weak D match, TRBD1 (6 bases). Germline V gene sequence: CDR1 WSHSY, CDR2 SAAADI. V was shortened by 10 bases and J by 1 base, with 14 bases between the two germline ends. The CDR3 runs to 14 residues. The CDR3 coding sequence is TGCGCCACCAACACACAGGGAAGCAATCAGCCCCAGCATTTT. Amino acid sequence: CATNTQGSNQPQHF.

This clonotype occurred a few times. This chain connects TRBV20-1 to TRBJ1-1; 7 nucleotides agree with TRBD1. The CDR3 covers 13 residues. The germline V gene encodes CDR1 DFQATT and CDR2 SNEGSKA (reference sequence). The V segment lost 4 bases and the J segment 4 bases; nucleotides outside the gene matches: 6. The CDR3 DNA follows: TGCAGTGCTATTAGACAGGGAGGCACTGAAGCTTTCTTT. Amino acid sequence: CSAIRQGGTEAFF.

The V gene is TRBV11-2, the J gene TRBJ2-1, with D possibly matching TRBD1 (8 bases). Germline V gene data show CDR1 as SGHAT and CDR2 as FQNNGV. The CDR3 loop spans 21 amino acids. Trimming cost V 5 bases and J 4 bases, with 33 bases left between them. The CDR3 region is CASSPILGDRGGTLLYNEQFF. The DNA for the CDR3 is TGTGCCAGCAGCCCCATTCTGGGAGACAGGGGAGGGACTCTATTATACAATGAGCAGTTCTTC.

A few counts support this clonotype. V is TRBV7-6 and J is TRBJ2-1; 10 bases align to TRBD2. CDR3 length: 17 amino acids. V lost 5 bases and J lost 6; bases outside the gene matches: 13. Per germline, CDR1 SGHVS and CDR2 FNYEAQ. CDR3: CASSVGPGTSAFNEQFF. CDR3 in DNA: TGTGCCAGCAGCGTAGGACCCGGGACTAGCGCGTTCAATGAGCAGTTCTTC.

At least ten counts were recorded for this clonotype. The chain combines TRBV6-1 with TRBJ2-3; 8 positions agree with TRBD2. Germline V gene lookup returns CDR1 MNHNS and CDR2 SASEGT. The J segment lost 6 bases and the V segment lost 6 bases, leaving 14 bases of the junction unmatched. The length of the CDR3 is 16 residues. The chain's CDR3 is CASSVAGAGGEDTQYF. In nucleotides, the CDR3 is TGTGCCAGCAGCGTAGCCGGGGCGGGAGGTGAGGATACGCAGTATTTT.

This clonotype was found once. This sequence joins TRBV20-1 and TRBJ2-7, with D perhaps matching TRBD1 (5 bases). In germline, CDR1 is DFQATT, CDR2 SNEGSKA (reference sequence). V was shortened by 7 bases and J by 3 bases, with 10 bases between the two germline ends. The CDR3 runs to 11 residues. The CDR3 region has the DNA TGCAGTGGGGGCGACGACTACGAGCAGTACGTC. This gives the protein CSGGDDYEQYV.